Below, 7 T cell receptor beta chains from the same sample are listed, as sequenced in a study of glioma-infiltrating T cells after dendritic cell vaccination. Repertoires were generated with immunoSEQ multiplex PCR, while TCRdb's copy carries only in-frame clones and drops some. The repertoire includes fewer than 70,000 clones, more than 70% of them detected once, and about 9% sits in the top ten. Described time point: after dendritic cell vaccination, including at tumor progression/relapse. This specimen consisted of blood, obtained after dendritic cell vaccination. The receptors originated from a human donor with glioblastoma.

The rearrangement links TRBV6-6 to TRBJ2-1; tentative D call: TRBD1 (5 bases). This CDR3 has 13 amino acids. Germline assignment: CDR1 MNHNY and CDR2 SVGAGI (reference sequence). V dropped 7 bases and J dropped 3 bases, with 10 bases sitting between them. The CDR3 loop is CASTDSYYNEQFF. CDR3 DNA: TGTGCCAGCACCGACAGCTACTACAATGAGCAGTTCTTC.

The chain recombines TRBV27 with TRBJ1-2, with 10 bases matching TRBD1. V shed 0 bases and J 3 bases; nucleotides not matched to a gene: 7. The CDR3 is 17 residues long. The V gene's germline CDR1 is MNHEY and CDR2 SMNVEV (reference sequence). CDR3 loop: CASSLSGQGSFYYGYTF. CDR3 DNA: TGTGCCAGCAGTTTATCGGGACAGGGGAGCTTCTACTATGGCTACACCTTC.

This chain joins TRBV6-1 and TRBJ1-1; no firm D call. Germline V lookup: CDR1 MNHNS, CDR2 SASEGT. With 6 bases removed from V and 5 bases from J, the gap between germline ends came to 19 bases. CDR3 size: 15 residues. CDR3 DNA: TGTGCCAGCAGACCCACCTGGGAGGGAACAACTGAAGCTTTCTTT. Translation: CASRPTWEGTTEAFF.

The rearrangement joins TRBV4-1 to TRBJ2-1, with 7 bases aligning to TRBD1. The CDR3 sequence is 17 residues long. In germline, CDR1 is MGHRA, CDR2 YSYEKL. Trimming took 1 base from V and 5 from J; bases not matched to a gene: 11. The CDR3 loop reads CASSQVPQGRLDNEQFF. The CDR3 bases are TGCGCCAGCAGCCAAGTCCCACAGGGGCGGCTGGACAATGAGCAGTTCTTC.

This chain connects TRBV9 to TRBJ1-1; D gene uncertain. The ends were cut back, 1 base at V and 0 bases at J, with 4 bases in the middle. The length of the CDR3 is 13 residues. CDR1 SGDLS and CDR2 YYNGEE come from the germline V gene. CDR3 DNA sequence: TGTGCCAGCAGCGTACAGGTGAACACTGAAGCTTTCTTT. Its protein is CASSVQVNTEAFF.

V usage is TRBV6-1 and J usage is TRBJ2-1; D remains ambiguous. The length of the CDR3 is 15 residues. Trimming stripped 7 bases from V and 3 bases from J, with 16 bases between. CDR1 and CDR2 from the germline V gene are MNHNS and SASEGT. DNA for the CDR3: TGTGCCAGCAAGCTCGACTCCGCTGGCTACAATGAGCAGTTCTTC. This gives the protein CASKLDSAGYNEQFF.

The chain employs TRBV5-1 and TRBJ1-2; D is possibly TRBD1 (6 bases). CDR3 size: 14 residues. Germline CDR1 is SGHRS and CDR2 is YFSETQ. Trimming removed 1 base from V and 8 bases from J, with 15 bases in between. The DNA for the CDR3 is TGCGCCAGCAGCTTGAGCACAGGGTCGAGCGGCTACACCTTC. It specifies CASSLSTGSSGYTF.